The 12 T cell receptor beta chains listed next were all sequenced from one sample in a study of blood T cell repertoires in COVID-19. Clones were read by immunoSEQ multiplex PCR, and TCRdb kept only the in-frame ones, dropping some. The sample holds about 140,000 clones, around 81% seen once. Specimen: peripheral blood. These receptors all stem from a human donor in a cohort sampled during active COVID-19.

This clone has more than one count but fewer than ten. This CDR3 reads CASSSRAANEKLFF. The CDR3 DNA reads TGTGCCAGCAGCAGCAGGGCGGCTAATGAAAAACTGTTTTTT. This chain uses TRBV7-9 with TRBJ1-4; possible D gene TRBD1, 5 bases. V was shortened by 5 bases and J by 3 bases, with 10 bases between the two germline ends. Germline values: CDR1 SEHNR, CDR2 FQNEAQ (reference sequence). There are 14 residues in the CDR3. Filled out from reference TRBV7-9 and TRBJ1-4, the complete variable domain reads DTGVSQNPRHKITKRGQNVTFRCDPISEHNRLYWYRQTLGQGPEFLTYFQNEAQLEKSRLLSDRFSAERPKGSFSTLEIQRTEQGDSAMYLCASSSRAANEKLFFGSGTQLSVL.

This chain uses TRBV27 with TRBJ1-4; tentatively, D is TRBD1 (6 bases). The CDR3 sequence is 18 residues long. Germline lookup yields CDR1 MNHEY and CDR2 SMNVEV (reference sequence). Between the trimmed V and J ends, which lost 5 bases and 7 bases, there was a span of 26 bases. This CDR3 is CASSTRSLSQGRGEKLFF. CDR3 DNA sequence: TGTGCCAGCAGTACTCGTTCCCTGTCTCAGGGGAGGGGTGAAAAACTGTTTTTT. Combining the CDR3 with reference TRBV27 and TRBJ1-4 gives the whole variable domain EAQVTQNPRYLITVTGKKLTVTCSQNMNHEYMSWYRQDPGLGLRQIYYSMNVEVTDKGDVPEGYKVSRKEKRNFPLILESPSPNQTSLYFCASSTRSLSQGRGEKLFFGSGTQLSVL.

This clone was seen a single time. The chain joins TRBV18 to TRBJ2-1; TRBD2 aligns across 11 bases. Germline V lookup: CDR1 KGHSH, CDR2 LQKENI. The CDR3 runs 17 residues. Trimming removed 3 bases from V and 1 base from J; junction bases left unmatched: 5. In DNA form, the CDR3 reads TGTGCCAGCTCACCCACCCTAGCGGGAGGTTCCTACAATGAGCAGTTCTTC. It is translated as CASSPTLAGGSYNEQFF.

The gene calls are TRBV7-9 and TRBJ2-6; 7 bases are shared with TRBD1. The CDR3 runs 19 residues. V shed 6 bases and J 0 bases; nucleotides not matched to a gene: 14. The germline V gene encodes CDR1 SEHNR and CDR2 FQNEAQ (reference sequence). The CDR3: CASSGVEDRRPSGANVLTF. In DNA form, the CDR3 reads TGTGCCAGCAGTGGGGTAGAGGACAGGCGCCCCTCTGGGGCCAACGTCCTGACTTTC.

Points on this clone: Distinct nucleotide sequences in the sample also encode this CDR3. The CDR3 DNA follows: TGTGCCAGCAGTGGACTCAGCTCCTACGAGCAGTACTTC. It encodes CASSGLSSYEQYF. The chain uses TRBV27 and TRBJ2-7, with a tentative D call TRBD2 (5 bases). Trimming took off 5 bases at V and 0 bases at J, with 8 bases between the two ends. Germline V gene lookup returns CDR1 MNHEY and CDR2 SMNVEV (reference sequence). The CDR3 is made up of 13 amino acids.

This chain connects TRBV6-5 to TRBJ1-3; D possibly corresponds to TRBD1 (6 bases). Trimming removed 6 bases from V and 0 bases from J, with 12 bases in between. CDR1 is MNHEY, CDR2 SVGAGI, per germline. CDR3 length equals 15 residues. CDR3: CASRITGRSGNTIYF. The CDR3, as DNA: TGTGCCAGCAGGATAACAGGGCGCTCTGGAAACACCATATATTTT.

By its share, this clone is medium-sized. The chain has TRBV6-4 and TRBJ2-3; 8 bases match TRBD2. Looked up from germline, CDR1 is MRHNA and CDR2 is SNTAGT. V lost 0 bases to trimming and J lost 0 bases; unmatched junction nucleotides: 5. This CDR3 has 17 amino acids. The CDR3 sequence: CASSDSPAGGSTDTQYF. CDR3 DNA: TGTGCCAGCAGTGACTCGCCCGCGGGGGGTAGCACAGATACGCAGTATTTT.

V is TRBV28 and J is TRBJ2-7; 7 nucleotides match TRBD1. With V trimmed by 3 bases and J by 6 bases, 11 bases remained unmatched. CDR3 length equals 15 residues. Germline lookup yields CDR1 MDHEN and CDR2 SYDVKM. Written as DNA, the CDR3 is TGTGCCAGCAGTTTGCGGACAGGACCCATGGGCGAGCAGTACTTC. Amino acids: CASSLRTGPMGEQYF.

The chain has TRBV13 and TRBJ1-1; D uncertain. Deletions cut 3 bases from V and 3 bases from J, with 14 bases between. The CDR3 consists of 15 residues. Looked up from germline, CDR1 is PRHDT and CDR2 is FYEKMQ (reference sequence). The CDR3 here is CASSFRPLGDTEAFF. DNA for the CDR3: TGTGCCAGCAGCTTTCGACCCCTGGGCGACACTGAAGCTTTCTTT.

The chain recombines TRBV29-1 with TRBJ2-7; TRBD2 might be the D (6 bases). Per the germline V gene, CDR1 is SQVTM and CDR2 is ANQGSEA. This CDR3 is built from 14 residues. Trimming removed 2 bases from V and 1 base from J, with 12 bases in between. Written as DNA, the CDR3 is TGCAGCGTTGAATGGCGGGGATCGTCCTACGAGCAGTACTTC. Translation gives CSVEWRGSSYEQYF.

This clone has a single count. The chain has TRBV15 and TRBJ2-7, with TRBD1 matching over 7 bases. The germline CDR1 and CDR2 sequences are LNHNV and YYDKDF (reference sequence). J was trimmed by 2 bases and V by 1 base; bases with no gene match: 8. There are 16 residues in the CDR3. The CDR3 DNA reads TGTGCCACCAGCAGAGGAGGGGGCTTTACTACCTACGAGCAGTACTTC. It yields the protein CATSRGGGFTTYEQYF. The entire variable domain, with the rest obtained from reference TRBV15 and TRBJ2-7, is as follows: DAMVIQNPRYQVTQFGKPVTLSCSQTLNHNVMYWYQQKSSQAPKLLFHYYDKDFNNEADTPDNFQSRRPNTSFCFLDIRSPGLGDTAMYLCATSRGGGFTTYEQYFGPGTRLTVT.

The V call is TRBV28, the J call TRBJ1-1, with TRBD1 matching over 10 bases. Germline values: CDR1 MDHEN, CDR2 SYDVKM. J was trimmed by 4 bases and V by 6 bases; bases with no gene match: 8. This CDR3 region has 15 residues. The CDR3 loop is CASSRQGAGFTEAFF. CDR3 sequence (DNA): TGTGCCAGCAGCCGACAGGGGGCTGGGTTCACTGAAGCTTTCTTT.